The following is a TCR beta chain sequence with its context. Its target is not known. The entry originates in a study of CD4 T cells in relation to SARS-CoV-2 and coronaviruses. Study overall: Shared crossreactive spike epitopes were mapped to their HLA restriction.

Unexposed donor CD4+ T cells date from about 2010-2019, before the COVID-19 pandemic. After about 10 days of culture, CD4+ T cells were isolated. As cell numbers allowed, unexposed-donor CD4+ T cells faced SARS-CoV-2 S/N and four cold-coronavirus spikes. Germline values: CDR1 SGHNT, CDR2 YYREEE (reference sequence). The CDR3 consists of 12 residues. V lost 4 bases to trimming and J lost 6 bases, with 8 bases between them. Study-level results: Samples before the pandemic and after infection were not matched within any donor.

Clones were read by immunoSEQ multiplex PCR, and TCRdb kept only the in-frame ones, dropping some. Here the sample spans roughly 20,000 clones, about 78% being singletons. Input material: CD4+ T cells from PBMCs, cultured in vitro. This receptor was identified in a human donor in good health. The V and J genes are TRBV5-4 and TRBJ2-1; either TRBD1 or TRBD2 may fit D (5 bases each). The chain's CDR3 is CASSPGPNEQFF. In DNA, the CDR3 is TGTGCCAGCAGCCCGGGACCCAATGAGCAGTTCTTC.